A single sample is the source of the 14 T cell receptor beta chains below, sequenced in a study of T cell changes during pregnancy in multiple sclerosis. Sequenced by immunoSEQ multiplex PCR; TCRdb stores in-frame clones only, minus some. The sample shows 40,000 to 65,000 clones, approximately 92% of them seen only once. Material: CD4+ T cells from peripheral blood mononuclear cells, obtained in the third trimester of pregnancy. Source of these receptors: a female donor with multiple sclerosis, enrolled in a pregnancy study.

This clone has just a few counts. J is TRBJ1-2 and V is TRBV18; D possibly corresponds to TRBD1 (5 bases). V was pared by 3 bases and J by 0 bases, with 8 bases between. Germline lookup yields CDR1 KGHSH and CDR2 LQKENI. The CDR3 is 14 amino acids. Written as DNA, the CDR3 is TGTGCCAGCTCACCTAAGACAGCTAACTATGGCTACACCTTC. It specifies CASSPKTANYGYTF.

The rearrangement links TRBV6-6 to TRBJ2-5; D is possibly TRBD2 (5 bases). The germline CDR1 and CDR2 sequences are MNHNY and SVGAGI (reference sequence). V lost 10 bases to trimming and J lost 1 base, with 19 bases between them. The CDR3 is made up of 15 amino acids. DNA for the CDR3: TGTGCCACCTTAAGGACCGGGGAGCGCCAAGAGACCCAGTACTTC. Translating gives CATLRTGERQETQYF.

The V and J genes are TRBV15 and TRBJ2-2; D possibly corresponds to TRBD2 (6 bases). Germline V gene lookup returns CDR1 LNHNV and CDR2 YYDKDF (reference sequence). Trimming removed 0 bases at V and 0 bases at J, with 17 bases between. This CDR3 spans 19 amino acids. The CDR3 protein is CATSRERRGILTNTGELFF. In nucleotides, the CDR3 is TGTGCCACCAGCAGAGAGCGGCGGGGTATACTTACGAACACCGGGGAGCTGTTTTTT. The variable domain in full, completed from reference TRBV15 and TRBJ2-2, reads DAMVIQNPRYQVTQFGKPVTLSCSQTLNHNVMYWYQQKSSQAPKLLFHYYDKDFNNEADTPDNFQSRRPNTSFCFLDIRSPGLGDTAMYLCATSRERRGILTNTGELFFGEGSRLTVL.

V and J are TRBV5-1 and TRBJ1-4, with a weak D call TRBD1 (5 bases). V lost 4 bases and J 2 bases, leaving 15 bases between the germline ends. The CDR3 totals 16 residues. The germline CDR1 and CDR2 sequences are SGHRS and YFSETQ. The CDR3 region has the DNA TGCGCCAGCAGCCCCCCCGCGGGGACCACTAATGAAAAACTGTTTTTT. Protein: CASSPPAGTTNEKLFF.

The rearrangement uses TRBV19 and TRBJ1-5, with D possibly being TRBD1 (5 bases). V lost 5 bases and J lost 5, with 19 bases in between. The germline CDR1 and CDR2 sequences are LNHDA and SQIVND (reference sequence). The CDR3 extends over 16 amino acids. In DNA, the CDR3 is TGTGCCAGTAGTGCCTCGGGCCCCGGAGGGGATCAGCCCCAGCATTTT. Amino acids: CASSASGPGGDQPQHF.

The chain has TRBV6-1 and TRBJ2-7; maybe TRBD1 (6 bases). V gave up 2 bases and J gave up 3 bases, with 14 bases separating them. In germline, CDR1 is MNHNS, CDR2 SASEGT. The CDR3 has 15 amino acids. The CDR3 nucleotides are TGTGCCAGCAGTGAATCTGAGGGACACCTCTACGAGCAGTACTTC. Translation: CASSESEGHLYEQYF.

This clone has just a few counts. V is TRBV5-1 and J is TRBJ1-3; TRBD1 aligns across 9 bases. The V gene's germline CDR1 is SGHRS and CDR2 YFSETQ. There are 14 residues in the CDR3. Trimming removed 4 bases from V and 3 bases from J; junction bases left unmatched: 2. The CDR3 loop is CASSTTGGGNTIYF. In nucleotides, the CDR3 is TGCGCCAGCAGCACGACAGGGGGTGGAAACACCATATATTTT. The variable domain in full, with the rest retrieved from reference TRBV5-1 and TRBJ1-3, is KAGVTQTPRYLIKTRGQQVTLSCSPISGHRSVSWYQQTPGQGLQFLFEYFSETQRNKGNFPGRFSGRQFSNSRSEMNVSTLELGDSALYLCASSTTGGGNTIYFGEGSWLTVV.

V gene TRBV7-9 combines with J gene TRBJ1-1; no definite D call. Deletions cut 5 bases from V and 3 bases from J, with 19 bases between. The CDR3 is made up of 16 amino acids. CDR1 and CDR2 from the germline V gene are SEHNR and FQNEAQ (reference sequence). The CDR3 protein is CASSRTLSGRDTEAFF. CDR3 sequence (DNA): TGTGCCAGCAGCCGTACCCTCTCGGGAAGAGACACTGAAGCTTTCTTT.

The chain employs TRBV5-4 and TRBJ1-1; 12 nucleotides align to TRBD1. This CDR3 comprises 17 residues. CDR1 SGHNT and CDR2 YYREEE come from the germline V gene (reference sequence). V was pared by 0 bases and J by 3 bases, with 6 bases of the junction left unmatched. The CDR3 sequence is CASSLAGTGGGYTEAFF. The CDR3 nucleotides are TGTGCCAGCAGCTTGGCCGGGACAGGGGGCGGGTACACTGAAGCTTTCTTT.

V and J are TRBV18 and TRBJ2-1; 13 bases line up with TRBD2. V shed 5 bases and J 9 bases; nucleotides not matched to a gene: 7. Germline-derived CDR1 and CDR2 are KGHSH and LQKENI. This CDR3 is 15 amino acids long. The CDR3 coding sequence is TGTGCCAGCTCAAAAACTAGCGGGAGGGCCAGTGAGCAGTTCTTC. It translates to CASSKTSGRASEQFF. The variable domain in full, with the rest retrieved from reference TRBV18 and TRBJ2-1, is NAGVMQNPRHLVRRRGQEARLRCSPMKGHSHVYWYRQLPEEGLKFMVYLQKENIIDESGMPKERFSAEFPKEGPSILRIQQVVRGDSAAYFCASSKTSGRASEQFFGPGTRLTVL.

V usage is TRBV25-1 and J usage is TRBJ1-1; D not certain. The V gene lost 8 bases and the J gene lost 0 bases, with 10 bases spanning the gap. CDR1 and CDR2 from the germline V gene are MGHDK and SYGVNS. This CDR3 contains 13 residues. The chain's CDR3 is CASASGLNTEAFF. The CDR3, as DNA: TGTGCCAGCGCCTCGGGTTTGAACACTGAAGCTTTCTTT.

In DNA form, the CDR3 reads TGCGCCAGCAGCTTGGACCAGGCATCTGGAAACACCATATATTTT. Protein sequence: CASSLDQASGNTIYF. The chain links TRBV5-1 to TRBJ1-3, with unresolved D. Germline V gives CDR1 SGHRS, CDR2 YFSETQ. The CDR3 is made up of 15 amino acids. Trimming removed 0 bases at V and 1 base at J, with 8 bases between.

The chain uses TRBV7-2 and TRBJ1-6; TRBD1 is a possible D gene (6 bases). CDR1 and CDR2 from the germline V gene are SGHTA and FQGNSA. The CDR3 length is 16 residues. V was cut by 1 base and J by 7 bases, with 14 bases left in between. The CDR3 coding sequence is TGTGCCAGCAGCTTAGAAGCAGGGGAGAGGAATTCACCCCTCCACTTT. Its translation is CASSLEAGERNSPLHF.

The chain couples TRBV5-6 to TRBJ2-2; tentatively, D is TRBD1 (5 bases). There are 14 residues in the CDR3. Trimming shortened V by 2 bases and J by 9 bases, and 14 bases separated the two germline ends. The germline CDR1 and CDR2 sequences are SGHDT and YYEEEE. CDR3 bases: TGTGCCAGCAGCTTAAAGACAGTCCACCGGGAGCTGTTTTTT. Protein product: CASSLKTVHRELFF.